This T cell receptor (beta chain) was identified in a study of T-cell reconstitution after alpha-beta-depleted transplantation in children. The germline V gene encodes CDR1 MNHEY and CDR2 SMNVEV (reference sequence). The CDR3 runs 14 residues. The V end lost 5 bases, the J end lost 0 bases, and 10 bases lay between the germline ends. Unique molecular identifiers featured in how the TCRbeta library was prepared. TCRdb passed the PCR reads through MiXCR, listing each CDR3 protein once. The sample lists some 520,000 distinct CDR3 sequences, 32% occurring once. The rearrangement uses TRBV27 and TRBJ1-1; D remains unclear. The clonotype originates from a human donor who donated a stem cell graft to a child with aplastic anemia. Sequences were derived from PBMCs from the stem cell graft donor, sampled from the stem cell graft. CDR3 amino acids: CASSPFEVNTEAFF. The CDR3, as DNA: TGTGCCAGCAGTCCCTTCGAAGTGAACACTGAAGCTTTCTTT.